The 25 T cell receptor beta chains in this list originate from one sample, sequenced in a study of technical replicates of blood from several donors. The table came from immunoSEQ multiplex PCR; TCRdb's copy has only in-frame clones and leaves some out. Here the sample spans 55,000 to 75,000 clones, 91% being singletons. Sequencing was carried out using PBMCs. These receptors all stem from a human donor in good health. Some clones in this sample may be carry-over from other donors' samples.

This sequence joins TRBV19 and TRBJ1-2; a possible D gene is TRBD1 (6 bases). CDR1 and CDR2 (germline): LNHDA, SQIVND (reference sequence). The V gene lost 8 bases and the J gene lost 8 bases, with 21 bases spanning the gap. CDR3 length: 14 residues. The CDR3 loop is CASSPGAFERGYTF. The CDR3 DNA reads as TGTGCCAGTTCCCCAGGGGCCTTTGAGAGGGGCTACACCTTC.

This rearrangement joins TRBV7-8 to TRBJ2-5, with TRBD1 matching 9 bases. Germline loops: CDR1 SGHVS, CDR2 FQNEAQ. After removal of 5 bases from V and 0 bases from J, the junction contained 4 bases not matched to a gene. The CDR3 covers 15 residues. Here the CDR3 reads CASSAGTGYQETQYF. The CDR3 nucleotides read TGTGCCAGCAGCGCCGGGACAGGGTACCAAGAGACCCAGTACTTC.

V gene TRBV7-8 combines with J gene TRBJ2-1, with TRBD2 identical over 7 bases. There are 14 residues in the CDR3. V trimming: 5 bases; J trimming: 15 bases; junction bases outside the gene matches: 16. In germline, CDR1 is SGHVS, CDR2 FQNEAQ. The CDR3 loop reads CASSPSGNKRLLFF. CDR3 nucleotides: TGTGCCAGCAGCCCAAGCGGGAACAAACGGCTTCTGTTCTTC.

This chain connects TRBV5-1 to TRBJ1-2, with D unclear. The germline V gene has CDR1 SGHRS and CDR2 YFSETQ. V lost 3 bases, J lost 3 bases, and 9 bases lay in between. This CDR3 region has 13 residues. The CDR3 reads CASSSTLDYGYTF. CDR3 bases: TGCGCCAGCAGCTCAACTCTGGACTATGGCTACACCTTC.

The rearrangement joins TRBV6-1 to TRBJ1-1, with no clear D. The CDR3 is made up of 15 amino acids. The V and J ends lost 6 bases and 2 bases respectively, with 16 bases between them. Germline V gene sequence: CDR1 MNHNS, CDR2 SASEGT. The CDR3 loop is CASRFASRVNTEAFF. The CDR3 coding sequence is TGTGCCAGCAGGTTCGCTAGCCGGGTAAACACTGAAGCTTTCTTT.

The V call is TRBV7-3, the J call TRBJ1-1, with 9 bases that match TRBD1. In germline, CDR1 is SGHTA, CDR2 FQGTGA. The CDR3 loop spans 17 amino acids. Germline trimming cut 4 bases from V and 7 bases from J; bases unmatched to any gene: 16. Here the CDR3 DNA reads TGTGCCAGCAGCTCGGGTCCCGGGACAGGGACGGGGGATGAAGCTTTCTTT. Translated, it gives CASSSGPGTGTGDEAFF.

The chain couples TRBV30 to TRBJ2-3; 7 bases fit TRBD2. The V and J ends lost 4 bases and 5 bases, in that order; junction bases with no gene match: 12. CDR3 length equals 15 residues. Germline V CDR1 and CDR2: GTSNPN, SVGIG (reference sequence). Here the CDR3 reads CAWTMGGSRVDTQYF. CDR3 in DNA: TGTGCCTGGACCATGGGCGGGAGCAGAGTAGATACGCAGTATTTT.

This chain uses TRBV5-1 with TRBJ2-7; no clear D. V was pared by 0 bases and J by 2 bases, with 9 bases between. The CDR3 covers 14 residues. Germline loops: CDR1 SGHRS, CDR2 YFSETQ. The CDR3 reads CASSLAAETYEQYF. CDR3 DNA: TGCGCCAGCAGCTTGGCTGCGGAGACCTACGAGCAGTACTTC.

The V call is TRBV30, the J call TRBJ2-1, with D tentatively TRBD1 (5 bases). V gave up 7 bases and J gave up 2 bases, with 12 bases separating them. Germline V gene data show CDR1 as GTSNPN and CDR2 as SVGIG (reference sequence). The CDR3 length is 13 residues. In nucleotides, the CDR3 is TGTGCCTCCTTTCCAGGGACCTACAATGAGCAGTTCTTC. This sequence encodes CASFPGTYNEQFF.

The rearrangement uses TRBV2 and TRBJ2-1; 9 bases are a match to TRBD2. The germline V gene encodes CDR1 SNHLY and CDR2 FYNNEI. The junction had 12 bases not matched to a gene; V was cut back by 6 bases and J by 6 bases. This CDR3 contains 16 residues. CDR3: CASSAAGAGGPNEQFF. The CDR3 DNA follows: TGTGCCAGCAGCGCAGCAGGAGCGGGAGGACCCAATGAGCAGTTCTTC.

The chain combines TRBV7-3 with TRBJ2-2; D remains unclear. The CDR3 runs 13 residues. V lost 4 bases, J lost 3 bases, and 6 bases lay in between. CDR1 is SGHTA and CDR2 is FQGTGA in the germline V gene. This CDR3 is CASSSVYTGELFF. Here the CDR3 DNA reads TGTGCCAGCAGCTCAGTCTACACCGGGGAGCTGTTTTTT.

The chain combines TRBV4-3 with TRBJ1-1; 12 nucleotides line up with TRBD1. V trimming: 0 bases; J trimming: 0 bases; junction bases outside the gene matches: 11. Germline V gene sequence: CDR1 LGHNA, CDR2 YSLEER. This CDR3 spans 20 amino acids. The CDR3 reads CASSQEWDRGRMIMNTEAFF. The CDR3 nucleotides are TGCGCCAGCAGCCAAGAATGGGACAGGGGGCGAATGATCATGAACACTGAAGCTTTCTTT.

This chain connects TRBV6-5 to TRBJ2-3; D not certain. With 2 bases removed from V and 5 bases from J, the gap between germline ends came to 8 bases. CDR3 size: 13 residues. In germline, CDR1 is MNHEY, CDR2 SVGAGI. The CDR3 bases are TGTGCCAGCAGTTACACATTCCAAGATACGCAGTATTTT. Amino acid sequence: CASSYTFQDTQYF.

The chain joins TRBV7-6 to TRBJ2-1; D is unclear. The CDR3 contains 14 residues. Trimming pared 5 bases from V and 3 bases from J, leaving 11 bases between. Germline lookup yields CDR1 SGHVS and CDR2 FNYEAQ. CDR3 sequence: CASSPGGVYNEQFF. The CDR3 bases are TGTGCCAGCAGCCCTGGTGGAGTCTACAATGAGCAGTTCTTC.

V usage is TRBV6-5 and J usage is TRBJ1-2; D is unclear. Trimming cost V 6 bases and J 4 bases, with 12 bases left between them. The CDR3 extends over 13 amino acids. Germline V gene lookup returns CDR1 MNHEY and CDR2 SVGAGI. CDR3 loop: CASSNPGSYGYTF. CDR3 nucleotides: TGTGCCAGCAGCAATCCGGGGAGCTATGGCTACACCTTC.

The V gene is TRBV28, the J gene TRBJ1-2; D remains unclear. Trimming stripped 3 bases from V and 8 bases from J, with 13 bases between. The germline CDR1 and CDR2 sequences are MDHEN and SYDVKM. The CDR3 covers 13 residues. The CDR3 DNA sequence: TGTGCCAGCAGTTTCCCCCCCCGAGGGGGCTACACCTTC. Residues: CASSFPPRGGYTF.

The chain has TRBV18 and TRBJ2-1; no firm D call. V was shortened by 6 bases and J by 5 bases, with 14 bases between the two germline ends. The germline CDR1 and CDR2 sequences are KGHSH and LQKENI. The length of the CDR3 is 14 residues. The DNA for the CDR3 is TGTGCCAGCTCCACGACACGAAATAACAATGAGCAGTTCTTC. It specifies CASSTTRNNNEQFF.

The chain employs TRBV7-9 and TRBJ1-5; 7 bases line up with TRBD1. With V trimmed by 4 bases and J by 6 bases, 9 bases remained unmatched. Germline CDR1 is SEHNR and CDR2 is FQNEAQ (reference sequence). The CDR3 has 15 amino acids. CDR3 coding DNA: TGTGCCAGCAGCTCCGCGGGAGGGGGCAGTCAGCCCCAGCATTTT. The encoded protein is CASSSAGGGSQPQHF.

The chain recombines TRBV7-2 with TRBJ2-7; 8 nucleotides match TRBD1. The CDR3 loop spans 15 amino acids. Germline CDR1 reads SGHTA; CDR2 reads FQGNSA. The ends lost 4 bases at V and 3 bases at J; junction bases unmatched: 8. The CDR3 bases are TGTGCCAGCAGCTCTCCCGGACAGGGTCTCTACGAGCAGTACTTC. Translating it yields CASSSPGQGLYEQYF.

V gene TRBV2 combines with J gene TRBJ1-5; TRBD1 might be the D (6 bases). Between the trimmed V and J ends, which lost 8 bases and 9 bases, there was a span of 17 bases. The CDR3 runs 13 residues. Germline CDR1 is SNHLY and CDR2 is FYNNEI. The CDR3 DNA is TGTGCCAGCGGAGGGGGGGGGTCAGGGCCCCAGCATTTT. It translates to CASGGGGSGPQHF. Looking up the rest from reference TRBV2 and TRBJ1-5 gives the full variable domain: EPEVTQTPSHQVTQMGQEVILRCVPISNHLYFYWYRQILGQKVEFLVSFYNNEISEKSEIFDDQFSVERPDGSNFTLKIRSTKLEDSAMYFCASGGGGSGPQHFGDGTRLSIL.

This clone was recorded once. V and J are TRBV2 and TRBJ2-7, with D perhaps matching TRBD2 (6 bases). Between the trimmed V and J ends, which lost 7 bases and 4 bases, there was a span of 11 bases. CDR1 and CDR2 (germline): SNHLY, FYNNEI. There are 12 residues in the CDR3. The CDR3 DNA reads TGTGCCAGCAAAGGACTAAATTACGAGCAGTACTTC. Protein: CASKGLNYEQYF.

The genes are TRBV7-9 and TRBJ2-7; 8 positions agree with TRBD1. The germline gives CDR1 SEHNR, CDR2 FQNEAQ (reference sequence). This CDR3 contains 12 residues. Unmatched junction bases numbered 1, after V lost 5 bases and J lost 4 bases. CDR3 sequence (DNA): TGTGCCAGCAGCGGACAGGGTTACGAGCAGTACTTC. It encodes CASSGQGYEQYF. The variable domain in full, completed from reference TRBV7-9 and TRBJ2-7, reads DTGVSQNPRHKITKRGQNVTFRCDPISEHNRLYWYRQTLGQGPEFLTYFQNEAQLEKSRLLSDRFSAERPKGSFSTLEIQRTEQGDSAMYLCASSGQGYEQYFGPGTRLTVT.

The chain combines TRBV5-4 with TRBJ2-5; the D gene is possibly TRBD1 (6 bases). The V gene lost 4 bases and the J gene lost 5 bases, with 12 bases spanning the gap. Germline assignment: CDR1 SGHNT and CDR2 YYREEE (reference sequence). The CDR3 spans 13 residues. The CDR3 DNA is TGTGCCAGCAGCGTGGACAGCCGGGAGACCCAGTACTTC. It encodes CASSVDSRETQYF.

The V call is TRBV7-2, the J call TRBJ1-2; 7 bases match TRBD1. CDR3 length: 13 amino acids. J was trimmed by 8 bases and V by 10 bases; bases with no gene match: 13. Germline V gene sequence: CDR1 SGHTA, CDR2 FQGNSA. CDR3 residues: CATGNTGVRGYTF. The CDR3 nucleotides are TGTGCCACCGGCAATACAGGGGTGAGAGGCTACACCTTC.

The rearrangement links TRBV5-1 to TRBJ2-7; D remains ambiguous. Germline V gives CDR1 SGHRS, CDR2 YFSETQ. The CDR3 length is 14 residues. V was clipped by 0 bases and J by 3 bases, with 10 bases between them. CDR3 sequence: CASSLGFSFYEQYF. For the CDR3, the DNA is TGCGCCAGCAGCTTGGGGTTTAGCTTCTACGAGCAGTACTTC.